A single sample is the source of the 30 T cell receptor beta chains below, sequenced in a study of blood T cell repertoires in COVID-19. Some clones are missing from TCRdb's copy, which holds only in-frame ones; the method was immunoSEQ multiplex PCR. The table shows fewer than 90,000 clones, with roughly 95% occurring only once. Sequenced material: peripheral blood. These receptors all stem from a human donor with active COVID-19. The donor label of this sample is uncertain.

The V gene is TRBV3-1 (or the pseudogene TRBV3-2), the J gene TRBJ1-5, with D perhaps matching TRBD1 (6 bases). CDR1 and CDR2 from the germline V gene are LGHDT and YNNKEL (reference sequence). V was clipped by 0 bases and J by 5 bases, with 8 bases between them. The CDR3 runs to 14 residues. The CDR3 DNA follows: TGTGCCAGCAGCCAAGAGGGGGCTCATCAGCCCCAGCATTTT. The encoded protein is CASSQEGAHQPQHF.

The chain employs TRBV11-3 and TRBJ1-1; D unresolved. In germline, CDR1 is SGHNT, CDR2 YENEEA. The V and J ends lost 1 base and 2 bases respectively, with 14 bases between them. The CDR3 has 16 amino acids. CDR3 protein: CASSLASWQINTEAFF. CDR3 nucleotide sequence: TGTGCCAGCAGCTTAGCCTCGTGGCAGATAAACACTGAAGCTTTCTTT. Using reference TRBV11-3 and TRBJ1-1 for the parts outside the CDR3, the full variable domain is EAGVVQSPRYKIIEKKQPVAFWCNPISGHNTLYWYLQNLGQGPELLIRYENEEAVDDSQLPKDRFSAERLKGVDSTLKIQPAELGDSAVYLCASSLASWQINTEAFFGQGTRLTVV.

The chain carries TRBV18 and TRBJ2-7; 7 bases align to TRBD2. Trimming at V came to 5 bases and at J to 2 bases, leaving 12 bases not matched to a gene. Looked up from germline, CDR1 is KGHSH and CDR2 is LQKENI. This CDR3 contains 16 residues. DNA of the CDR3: TGTGCCAGCTCAGTACTACCGGGACTAAGAACCTACGAGCAGTACTTC. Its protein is CASSVLPGLRTYEQYF.

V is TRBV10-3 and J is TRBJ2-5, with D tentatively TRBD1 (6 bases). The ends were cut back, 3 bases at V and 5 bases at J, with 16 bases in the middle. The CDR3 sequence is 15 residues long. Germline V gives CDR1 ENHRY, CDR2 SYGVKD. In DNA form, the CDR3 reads TGTGCCATCAGTGATCCCGACAGGTTGGGGGAGACCCAGTACTTC. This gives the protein CAISDPDRLGETQYF.

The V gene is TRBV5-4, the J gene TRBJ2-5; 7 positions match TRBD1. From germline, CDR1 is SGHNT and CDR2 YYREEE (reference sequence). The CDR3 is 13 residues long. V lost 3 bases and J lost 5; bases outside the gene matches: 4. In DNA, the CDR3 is TGTGCCAGCAGCTCCGACAGGGCGGAGACCCAGTACTTC. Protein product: CASSSDRAETQYF.

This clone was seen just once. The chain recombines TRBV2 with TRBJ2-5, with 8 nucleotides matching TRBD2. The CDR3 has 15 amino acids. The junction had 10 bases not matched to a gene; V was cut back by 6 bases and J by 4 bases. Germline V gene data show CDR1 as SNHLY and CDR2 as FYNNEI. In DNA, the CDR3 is TGTGCCAGCAGCTCTCCGGGGGGGGCCTCAGAGACCCAGTACTTC. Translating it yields CASSSPGGASETQYF.

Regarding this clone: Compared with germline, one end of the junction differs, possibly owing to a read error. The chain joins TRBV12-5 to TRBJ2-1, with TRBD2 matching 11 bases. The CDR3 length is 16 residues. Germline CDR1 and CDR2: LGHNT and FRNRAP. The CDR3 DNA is TGTGCTAGTGGTTTGCCACTAGCGGGGGTCTACGATGAGCAGTTCTTC. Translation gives CASGLPLAGVYDEQFF.

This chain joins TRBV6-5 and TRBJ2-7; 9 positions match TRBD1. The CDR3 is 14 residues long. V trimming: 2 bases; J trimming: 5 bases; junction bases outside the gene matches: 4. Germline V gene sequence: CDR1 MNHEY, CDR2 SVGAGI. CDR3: CASSYTGGMDEQYF. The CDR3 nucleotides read TGTGCCAGCAGTTACACAGGGGGCATGGACGAGCAGTACTTC.

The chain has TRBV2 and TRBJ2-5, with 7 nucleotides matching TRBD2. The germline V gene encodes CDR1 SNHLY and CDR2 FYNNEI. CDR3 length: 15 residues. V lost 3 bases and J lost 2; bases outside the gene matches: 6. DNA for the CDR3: TGTGCCAGCAGTGACGGGGGGACTGGGCAAGAGACCCAGTACTTC. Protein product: CASSDGGTGQETQYF.

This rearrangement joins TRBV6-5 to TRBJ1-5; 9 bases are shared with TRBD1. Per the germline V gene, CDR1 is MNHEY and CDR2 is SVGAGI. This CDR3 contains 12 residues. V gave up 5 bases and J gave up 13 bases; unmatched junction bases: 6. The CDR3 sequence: CASSLRDRDQHF. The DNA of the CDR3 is TGTGCCAGCAGTCTCCGGGACAGGGATCAGCATTTT.

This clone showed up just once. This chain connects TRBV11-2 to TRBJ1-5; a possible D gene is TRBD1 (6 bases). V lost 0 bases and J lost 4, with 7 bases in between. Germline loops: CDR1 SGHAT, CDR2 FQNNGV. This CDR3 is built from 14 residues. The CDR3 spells CASSLDDRNQPQHF. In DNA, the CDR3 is TGTGCCAGCAGCTTAGACGACAGGAATCAGCCCCAGCATTTT.

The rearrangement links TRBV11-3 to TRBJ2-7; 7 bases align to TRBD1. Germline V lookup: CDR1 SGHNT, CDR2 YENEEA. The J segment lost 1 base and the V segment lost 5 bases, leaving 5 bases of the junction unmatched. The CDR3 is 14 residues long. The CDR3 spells CASSPRQGSYEQYF. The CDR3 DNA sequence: TGTGCCAGCAGCCCTAGACAGGGTTCCTACGAGCAGTACTTC. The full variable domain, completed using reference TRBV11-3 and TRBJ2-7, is EAGVVQSPRYKIIEKKQPVAFWCNPISGHNTLYWYLQNLGQGPELLIRYENEEAVDDSQLPKDRFSAERLKGVDSTLKIQPAELGDSAVYLCASSPRQGSYEQYFGPGTRLTVT.

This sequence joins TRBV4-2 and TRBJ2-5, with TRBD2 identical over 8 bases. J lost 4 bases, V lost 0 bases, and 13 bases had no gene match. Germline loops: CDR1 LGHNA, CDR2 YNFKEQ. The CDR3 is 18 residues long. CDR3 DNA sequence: TGTGCCAGCAGCCAAGATGGGGTAGCGGGGAGGTCAGGAGAGACCCAGTACTTC. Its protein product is CASSQDGVAGRSGETQYF.

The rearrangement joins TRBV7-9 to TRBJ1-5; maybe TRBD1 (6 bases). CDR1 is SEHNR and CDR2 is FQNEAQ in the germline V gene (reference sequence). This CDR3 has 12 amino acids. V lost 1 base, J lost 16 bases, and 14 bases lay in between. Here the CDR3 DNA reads TGTGCCAGCAGCTTAGAAGGGGGATCCCCCCATTTT. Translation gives CASSLEGGSPHF.

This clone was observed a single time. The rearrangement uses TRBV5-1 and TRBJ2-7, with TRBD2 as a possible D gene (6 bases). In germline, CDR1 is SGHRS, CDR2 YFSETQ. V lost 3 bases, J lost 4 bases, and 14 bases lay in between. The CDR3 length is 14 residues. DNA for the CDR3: TGCGCCAGCAGCTCCGGGGAGGTCCCGTACGAGCAGTACTTC. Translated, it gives CASSSGEVPYEQYF.

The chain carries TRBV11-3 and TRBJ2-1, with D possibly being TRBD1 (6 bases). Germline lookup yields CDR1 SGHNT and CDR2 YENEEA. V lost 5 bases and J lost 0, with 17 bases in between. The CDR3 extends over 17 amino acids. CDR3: CASSRRGPQSSYNEQFF. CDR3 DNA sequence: TGTGCCAGCAGCCGCAGGGGCCCCCAGAGCTCCTACAATGAGCAGTTCTTC.

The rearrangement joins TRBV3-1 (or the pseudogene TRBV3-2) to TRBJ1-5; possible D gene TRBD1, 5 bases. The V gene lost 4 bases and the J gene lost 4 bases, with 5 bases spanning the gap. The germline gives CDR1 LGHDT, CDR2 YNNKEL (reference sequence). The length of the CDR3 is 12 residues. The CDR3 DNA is TGTGCCAGCAGCCCAGGGAATCAGCCCCAGCATTTT. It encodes CASSPGNQPQHF.

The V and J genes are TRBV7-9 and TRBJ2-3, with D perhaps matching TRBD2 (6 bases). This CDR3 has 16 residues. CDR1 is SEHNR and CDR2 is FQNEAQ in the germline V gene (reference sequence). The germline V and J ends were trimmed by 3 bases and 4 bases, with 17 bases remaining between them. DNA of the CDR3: TGTGCCAGCAGCTTTCCTACGGGGGAATGGGCAGATACGCAGTATTTT. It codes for CASSFPTGEWADTQYF.

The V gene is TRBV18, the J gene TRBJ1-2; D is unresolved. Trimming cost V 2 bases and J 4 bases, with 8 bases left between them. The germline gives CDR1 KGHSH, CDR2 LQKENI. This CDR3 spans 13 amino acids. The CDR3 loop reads CASSPGQSYGYTF. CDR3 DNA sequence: TGTGCCAGCTCACCAGGGCAGAGCTATGGCTACACCTTC.

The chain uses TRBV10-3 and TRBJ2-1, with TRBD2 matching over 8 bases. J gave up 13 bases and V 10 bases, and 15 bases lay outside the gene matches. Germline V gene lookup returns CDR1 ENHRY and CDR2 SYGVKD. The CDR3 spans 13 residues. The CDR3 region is CATAQPREAIQFF. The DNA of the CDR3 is TGTGCCACCGCTCAGCCGCGGGAGGCCATCCAGTTCTTC.

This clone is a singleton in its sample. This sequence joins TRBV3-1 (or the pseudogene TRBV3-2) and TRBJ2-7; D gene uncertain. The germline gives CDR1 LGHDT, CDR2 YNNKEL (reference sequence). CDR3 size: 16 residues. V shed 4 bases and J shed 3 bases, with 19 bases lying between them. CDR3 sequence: CASSPRSDRYYYEQYF. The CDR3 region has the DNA TGTGCCAGCAGCCCCCGTTCAGATCGATATTACTACGAGCAGTACTTC.

The CDR3 bases are TGCGCCAGCAGTGATTGGAGGCGGAATGAGCAGTTCTTC. Protein: CASSDWRRNEQFF. This chain connects TRBV10-1 to TRBJ2-1; TRBD2 might be the D (5 bases). The V end lost 3 bases, the J end lost 7 bases, and 10 bases lay between the germline ends. The length of the CDR3 is 13 residues. Germline V gives CDR1 WNHNN, CDR2 SYGVQD (reference sequence).

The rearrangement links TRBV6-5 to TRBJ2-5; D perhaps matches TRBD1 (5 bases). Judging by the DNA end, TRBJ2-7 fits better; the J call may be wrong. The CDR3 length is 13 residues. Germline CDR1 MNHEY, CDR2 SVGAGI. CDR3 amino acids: CASRGRVFDEQYF. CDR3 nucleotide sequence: TGTGCCAGCAGAGGCAGGGTCTTCGACGAGCAGTACTTC.

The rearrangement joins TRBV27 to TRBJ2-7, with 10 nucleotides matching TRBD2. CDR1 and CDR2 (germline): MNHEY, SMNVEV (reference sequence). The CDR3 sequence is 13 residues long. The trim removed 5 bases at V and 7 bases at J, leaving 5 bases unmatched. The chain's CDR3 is CASSSSSGGEQYF. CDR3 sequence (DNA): TGTGCCAGCAGTAGCTCTAGCGGGGGTGAGCAGTACTTC.

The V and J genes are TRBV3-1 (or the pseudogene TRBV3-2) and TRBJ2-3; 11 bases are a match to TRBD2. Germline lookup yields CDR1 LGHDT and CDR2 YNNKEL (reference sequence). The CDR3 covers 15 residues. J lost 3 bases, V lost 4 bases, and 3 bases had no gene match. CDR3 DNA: TGTGCCAGCAGCCTAGCGGGAGGGCCTACAGATACGCAGTATTTT. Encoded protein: CASSLAGGPTDTQYF.

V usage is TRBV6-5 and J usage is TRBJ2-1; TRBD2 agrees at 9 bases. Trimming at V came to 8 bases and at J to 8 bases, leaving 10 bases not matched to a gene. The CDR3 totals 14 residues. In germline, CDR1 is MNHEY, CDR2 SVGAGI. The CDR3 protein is CASGRGRASDEQFF. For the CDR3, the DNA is TGTGCCAGCGGACGCGGGAGGGCGTCGGATGAGCAGTTCTTC.

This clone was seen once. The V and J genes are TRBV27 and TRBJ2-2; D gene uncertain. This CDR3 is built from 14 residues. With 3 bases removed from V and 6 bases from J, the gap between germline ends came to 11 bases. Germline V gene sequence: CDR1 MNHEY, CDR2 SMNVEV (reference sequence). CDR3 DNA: TGTGCCAGCAGTTTTGTTACGGTTGCCGGGGAGCTGTTTTTT. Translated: CASSFVTVAGELFF.

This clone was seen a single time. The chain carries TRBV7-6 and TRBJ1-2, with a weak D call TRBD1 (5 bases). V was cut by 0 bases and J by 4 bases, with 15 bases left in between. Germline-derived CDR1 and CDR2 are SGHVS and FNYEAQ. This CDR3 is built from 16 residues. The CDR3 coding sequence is TGTGCCAGCAGCTTAGCGCTGGCAGGGACTTTCTATGGCTACACCTTC. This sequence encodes CASSLALAGTFYGYTF.

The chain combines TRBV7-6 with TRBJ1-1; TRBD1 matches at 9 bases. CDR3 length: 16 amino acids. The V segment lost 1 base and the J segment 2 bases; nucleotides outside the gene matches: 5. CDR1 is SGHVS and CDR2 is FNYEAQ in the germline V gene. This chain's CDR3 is CASSLGTGESNTEAFF. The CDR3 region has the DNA TGTGCCAGCAGCTTAGGGACAGGGGAGAGTAACACTGAAGCTTTCTTT.

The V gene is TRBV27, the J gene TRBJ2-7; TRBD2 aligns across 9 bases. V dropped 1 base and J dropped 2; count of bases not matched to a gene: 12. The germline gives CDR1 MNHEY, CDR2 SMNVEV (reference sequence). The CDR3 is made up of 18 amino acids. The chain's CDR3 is CASSLFIGASGKAYEQYF. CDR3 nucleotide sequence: TGTGCCAGCAGTTTATTTATTGGGGCTAGCGGGAAGGCCTACGAGCAGTACTTC.